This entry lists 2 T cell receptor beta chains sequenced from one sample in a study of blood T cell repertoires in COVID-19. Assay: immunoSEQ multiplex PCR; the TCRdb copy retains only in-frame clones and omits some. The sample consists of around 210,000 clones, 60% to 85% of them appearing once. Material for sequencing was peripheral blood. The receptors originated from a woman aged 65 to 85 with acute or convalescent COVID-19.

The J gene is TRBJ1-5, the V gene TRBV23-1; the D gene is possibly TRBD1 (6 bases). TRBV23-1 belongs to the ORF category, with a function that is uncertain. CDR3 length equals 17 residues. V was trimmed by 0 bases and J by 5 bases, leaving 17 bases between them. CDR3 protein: CASSQSFLLGHYQPQHF. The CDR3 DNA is TGCGCCAGCAGTCAATCTTTCCTATTGGGACACTATCAGCCCCAGCATTTT.

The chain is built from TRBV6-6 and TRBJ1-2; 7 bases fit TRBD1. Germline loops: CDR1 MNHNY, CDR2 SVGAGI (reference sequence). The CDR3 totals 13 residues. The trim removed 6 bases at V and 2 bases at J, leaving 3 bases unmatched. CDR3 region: CASRQTGNYGYTF. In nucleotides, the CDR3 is TGTGCCAGCAGGCAGACAGGGAACTATGGCTACACCTTC.